This TCR beta chain stems from a study of CD8 T cells in ankylosing spondylitis. This clonotype was seen only a few times. The CDR3 totals 14 residues. Germline CDR1 MRHNA, CDR2 SNTAGT. V lost 9 bases, J lost 7 bases, and 12 bases stayed unmatched. MiXCR was run by TCRdb on the 5' RACE reads, yielding one entry per CDR3 protein. The repertoire consists of fewer than 200,000 distinct CDR3 sequences, with 9.8% occurring once and the leading ten covering over 12%. The sample taken for sequencing was blood, either unsorted or a sorted T cell fraction (not recorded which). The chain recombines TRBV6-4 with TRBJ2-4, with TRBD2 matching over 7 bases. This clonotype originated in a female donor with ankylosing spondylitis or in good health (not recorded which). The chain's CDR3 is CARTTLGGPNIQYF. CDR3 in DNA: TGTGCCAGGACGACACTGGGAGGGCCGAACATTCAGTACTTC.